These 25 T cell receptor beta chains were sequenced from one sample in a study of CD8 T cells in Susac syndrome. Reverse transcription used about 0.5 to 1 ug RNA and random hexamers. TCRdb analysed the immunoSEQ multiplex PCR reads with MiXCR anew, one entry per CDR3 protein. Found here are 250,000 to 300,000 distinct CDR3 sequences, around 85% of them singletons; the top ten hold approximately 0.2%. The sample taken for sequencing was CD8+ T cells from PBMCs. Source of these receptors: a human donor with multiple sclerosis.

The chain couples TRBV7-9 to TRBJ2-7; 7 bases align to TRBD2. This CDR3 region has 13 residues. V was clipped by 3 bases and J by 4 bases; unmatched bases: 3. Germline V gives CDR1 SEHNR, CDR2 FQNEAQ (reference sequence). The CDR3 loop is CASSFGLVYEQYF. Written as DNA, the CDR3 is TGTGCCAGCAGCTTTGGACTAGTGTACGAGCAGTACTTC.

The V and J genes are TRBV2 and TRBJ2-1, with no clear D. The CDR3 contains 14 residues. Germline assignment: CDR1 SNHLY and CDR2 FYNNEI. V lost 4 bases and J lost 4, with 11 bases in between. The CDR3 region is CASSVRLDYNEQFF. In DNA form, the CDR3 reads TGTGCCAGCAGTGTGAGGCTAGATTACAATGAGCAGTTCTTC.

The rearrangement joins TRBV11-2 to TRBJ2-1; D call uncertain. The CDR3 length is 17 residues. Trimming left V 5 bases short and J 4 bases short, with 21 bases between. The germline V gene has CDR1 SGHAT and CDR2 FQNNGV. The CDR3 reads CASSPSLRRRVYNEQFF. DNA of the CDR3: TGTGCCAGCAGCCCGAGTTTGAGGCGGAGAGTTTACAATGAGCAGTTCTTC.

The chain recombines TRBV25-1 with TRBJ2-7; the D is unclear. Germline loops: CDR1 MGHDK, CDR2 SYGVNS. V was shortened by 1 base and J by 0 bases, with 13 bases between the two germline ends. The CDR3 covers 16 residues. In nucleotides, the CDR3 is TGTGCCAGCAGTGAATCTGTAGGGAAAGGCTCCTACGAGCAGTACTTC. Its translation is CASSESVGKGSYEQYF.

V and J are TRBV28 and TRBJ2-5, with 8 nucleotides matching TRBD2. From germline, CDR1 is MDHEN and CDR2 SYDVKM. The CDR3 totals 14 residues. The V segment lost 5 bases and the J segment 2 bases; nucleotides outside the gene matches: 4. CDR3 sequence reads: CASSPGLAQETQYF. CDR3 nucleotides: TGTGCCAGCAGTCCCGGACTAGCTCAAGAGACCCAGTACTTC.

This clonotype was observed a single time. The chain uses TRBV13 and TRBJ2-7, with 13 bases lining up with TRBD2. The length of the CDR3 is 13 residues. In germline, CDR1 is PRHDT, CDR2 FYEKMQ (reference sequence). J gave up 7 bases and V 8 bases, and 5 bases lay outside the gene matches. CDR3 sequence: CASQTSGRWEQYF. DNA for the CDR3: TGTGCCAGCCAGACTAGCGGGAGGTGGGAGCAGTACTTC.

This clonotype was found once. The CDR3 loop reads CASRSDYSYEQYF. CDR3 in DNA: TGTGCCAGCAGGAGCGACTACTCCTACGAGCAGTACTTC. The chain carries TRBV27 and TRBJ2-7, with D perhaps TRBD2 (5 bases). Trimming took off 6 bases at V and 0 bases at J, with 9 bases between the two ends. The CDR3 has 13 amino acids. Looked up from germline, CDR1 is MNHEY and CDR2 is SMNVEV (reference sequence).

This chain joins TRBV27 and TRBJ2-7; 7 nucleotides line up with TRBD1. Germline CDR1 and CDR2: MNHEY and SMNVEV (reference sequence). This CDR3 comprises 14 residues. Unmatched junction bases numbered 5, after V lost 6 bases and J lost 0 bases. For the CDR3, the DNA is TGTGCCAGCAGCACGGGACAGAACTCCTACGAGCAGTACTTC. It encodes CASSTGQNSYEQYF.

The chain has TRBV24-1 and TRBJ2-1, with D unclear. Trimming removed 7 bases from V and 6 bases from J, with 9 bases in between. This CDR3 region has 12 residues. Germline V gives CDR1 KGHDR, CDR2 SFDVKD. The CDR3 here is CATSAWANEQFF. CDR3 bases: TGTGCCACCAGCGCCTGGGCCAATGAGCAGTTCTTC.

For this clonotype: One end of the junction does not line up with germline, which may come from a read error. This chain connects TRBV28 to TRBJ1-1; possible D gene TRBD1, 6 bases. This CDR3 comprises 14 residues. The germline V gene has CDR1 MDHEN and CDR2 SYDVKM. CDR3 DNA sequence: TGTGCCAGCAGTGTGACAGGCTTGAACATTGAAGCTTTCTTT. This sequence encodes CASSVTGLNIEAFF. Using reference TRBV28 and TRBJ1-1 for the parts outside the CDR3, the full variable domain is DVKVTQSSRYLVKRTGEKVFLECVQDMDHENMFWYRQDPGLGLRLIYFSYDVKMKEKGDIPEGYSVSREKKERFSLILESASTNQTSMYLCASSVTGLNIEAFFGQGTRLTVV.

The chain couples TRBV7-6 to TRBJ2-2; 7 positions match TRBD1. There are 14 residues in the CDR3. The V gene end was trimmed by 4 bases and the J gene end by 6 bases; junction bases not matched to a gene: 5. Germline loops: CDR1 SGHVS, CDR2 FNYEAQ. CDR3 region: CASSSTGVAGELFF. CDR3 DNA: TGTGCCAGCAGCTCTACAGGGGTGGCCGGGGAGCTGTTTTTT.

The chain recombines TRBV27 with TRBJ2-7; 12 bases agree with TRBD2. Trimming removed 4 bases from V and 2 bases from J; junction bases left unmatched: 9. The length of the CDR3 is 17 residues. CDR1 and CDR2 (germline): MNHEY, SMNVEV (reference sequence). CDR3 sequence reads: CASSSFATSGSPYEQYF. The CDR3 nucleotides are TGTGCCAGCAGTTCTTTCGCGACTAGCGGGAGTCCCTACGAGCAGTACTTC.

Details on this clonotype: At one boundary the junction diverges from the germline segment, which might be a read error. This rearrangement joins TRBV27 to TRBJ2-1, with D possibly matching TRBD2 (5 bases). Germline CDR1 is MNHEY and CDR2 is SMNVEV (reference sequence). This CDR3 is 15 amino acids long. The chain's CDR3 is CASSSTGLFYSEQFF. CDR3 coding DNA: TGTGCCAGCAGTTCGACCGGACTCTTCTACAGTGAGCAGTTCTTC.

The chain combines TRBV18 with TRBJ2-4; TRBD1 might be the D (5 bases). The CDR3 is 15 residues long. Trimming took off 4 bases at V and 4 bases at J, with 14 bases between the two ends. Per germline, CDR1 KGHSH and CDR2 LQKENI. The CDR3 DNA reads as TGTGCCAGCTCACGGCAACAGGCAGGGAAAAACATTCAGTACTTC. It codes for CASSRQQAGKNIQYF.

The CDR3, as DNA: TGTGCCAGCAGTCCCAGGCTAGCAGAAAACATTCAGTACTTC. This codes for CASSPRLAENIQYF. The J gene is TRBJ2-4, the V gene TRBV12-3 or TRBV12-4; maybe TRBD2 (5 bases). With 5 bases removed from V and 5 bases from J, the gap between germline ends came to 13 bases. CDR3 length equals 14 residues.

The rearrangement joins TRBV19 to TRBJ1-1; D possibly corresponds to TRBD1 (6 bases). Germline V gene data show CDR1 as LNHDA and CDR2 as SQIVND (reference sequence). The V and J ends lost 5 bases and 4 bases respectively, with 11 bases between them. The CDR3 has 13 amino acids. Here the CDR3 DNA reads TGTGCCAGTAGTGAACAGGGTCCCACTGAAGCTTTCTTT. This translates into CASSEQGPTEAFF. The entire variable domain, with the rest obtained from reference TRBV19 and TRBJ1-1, is as follows: DGGITQSPKYLFRKEGQNVTLSCEQNLNHDAMYWYRQDPGQGLRLIYYSQIVNDFQKGDIAEGYSVSREKKESFPLTVTSAQKNPTAFYLCASSEQGPTEAFFGQGTRLTVV.

The V and J genes are TRBV6-1 and TRBJ2-7; D ambiguous. V was pared by 7 bases and J by 2 bases, with 15 bases between. CDR3 length: 14 residues. The germline V gene encodes CDR1 MNHNS and CDR2 SASEGT. The CDR3 sequence is CASITFDGTYEQYF. As DNA, the CDR3 is TGTGCCAGCATCACCTTCGACGGTACCTACGAGCAGTACTTC.

CDR3 residues: CASSPGTSGILSAEQFF. In DNA, the CDR3 is TGTGCCAGCAGCCCCGGGACTAGCGGGATCCTTTCAGCGGAGCAGTTCTTC. The chain carries TRBV7-9 and TRBJ2-1; 13 bases map to TRBD2. Germline V CDR1 and CDR2: SEHNR, FQNEAQ (reference sequence). There are 17 residues in the CDR3. With V trimmed by 5 bases and J by 10 bases, 14 bases remained unmatched.

This clonotype turned up a few times. This sequence joins TRBV27 and TRBJ2-1, with a weak D call TRBD2 (6 bases). Trimming took off 4 bases at V and 2 bases at J, with 9 bases between the two ends. This CDR3 spans 14 amino acids. Germline-derived CDR1 and CDR2 are MNHEY and SMNVEV (reference sequence). The DNA of the CDR3 is TGTGCCAGCAGTTCAGGCGGGACCTACAATGAGCAGTTCTTC. Protein product: CASSSGGTYNEQFF.

This clonotype was detected a few times. The chain uses TRBV28 and TRBJ2-7, with a tentative D call TRBD2 (7 bases). Trimming left V 3 bases short and J 6 bases short, with 15 bases between. The CDR3 is 14 residues long. Germline assignment: CDR1 MDHEN and CDR2 SYDVKM. The CDR3 DNA follows: TGTGCCAGCAGTTTCTCGGGGGGCTCAGGCGAGCAGTACTTC. Translation gives CASSFSGGSGEQYF.

V usage is TRBV27 and J usage is TRBJ2-7, with TRBD1 identical over 8 bases. This CDR3 has 14 residues. Trimming took 5 bases from V and 2 from J; bases not matched to a gene: 5. Germline V lookup: CDR1 MNHEY, CDR2 SMNVEV (reference sequence). CDR3 nucleotides: TGTGCCAGCAGTACGTGGACAGGGACCTACGAGCAGTACTTC. Translation gives CASSTWTGTYEQYF.

This chain links TRBV6-5 with TRBJ2-7; D uncertain. V lost 5 bases and J lost 9, with 17 bases in between. This CDR3 comprises 13 residues. CDR1 and CDR2 (germline): MNHEY, SVGAGI. The CDR3 spells CASSPPAGGGQYF. The CDR3 DNA reads TGTGCCAGCAGTCCCCCGGCAGGCGGCGGGCAGTACTTC.

V gene TRBV29-1 combines with J gene TRBJ1-2; D ambiguous. The V end was cut by 4 bases, the J end by 3 bases, with 12 bases between. Germline CDR1 reads SQVTM; CDR2 reads ANQGSEA. The CDR3 contains 13 residues. The DNA of the CDR3 is TGCAGCGTTGCTGAAGACCCGTACTATGGCTACACCTTC. Translation gives CSVAEDPYYGYTF.

The chain links TRBV4-1 to TRBJ2-7; 8 bases agree with TRBD2. Germline trimming cut 4 bases from V and 2 bases from J; bases unmatched to any gene: 13. CDR3 size: 17 residues. Germline assignment: CDR1 MGHRA and CDR2 YSYEKL. For the CDR3, the DNA is TGCGCCAGCAGCCCACACTCTTTCTTAGCGGGACCCTACGAGCAGTACTTC. Amino acid sequence: CASSPHSFLAGPYEQYF.

This chain joins TRBV15 and TRBJ1-2; unclear D gene. This CDR3 has 13 amino acids. Trimming removed 1 base at V and 3 bases at J, with 6 bases between. CDR1 is LNHNV and CDR2 is YYDKDF in the germline V gene (reference sequence). CDR3 in DNA: TGTGCCACCAGCAGAGCCGGTGACTATGGCTACACCTTC. Protein: CATSRAGDYGYTF.